The next 21 T cell receptor beta chains were all read from a single sample in a study of blood T cell repertoires in COVID-19. Produced via immunoSEQ multiplex PCR; TCRdb's table is partial and in-frame only. The repertoire holds 250,000 to 350,000 clones, with around 89% as singletons. Sequenced: PBMCs or T cells enriched from blood (not recorded which). The source is a woman under 30 with acute COVID-19.

This clone was seen only once. The chain is built from TRBV5-6 and TRBJ2-7, with unresolved D. Trimming took 1 base from V and 1 from J, leaving 12 bases between them. The germline CDR1 and CDR2 sequences are SGHDT and YYEEEE. This CDR3 spans 15 amino acids. CDR3 loop: CASSLSRLGSYEQYF. The CDR3 nucleotides read TGTGCCAGCAGCTTGAGCAGGTTAGGATCCTACGAGCAGTACTTC.

V gene TRBV5-1 combines with J gene TRBJ2-7; 7 bases agree with TRBD2. The CDR3 loop spans 14 amino acids. Germline V CDR1 and CDR2: SGHRS, YFSETQ. J gave up 6 bases and V 0 bases, and 6 bases lay outside the gene matches. The CDR3 is CASSLGRECCEQYF. The CDR3 nucleotides read TGCGCCAGCAGCTTGGGGCGGGAGTGCTGCGAGCAGTACTTC.

The J gene is TRBJ2-7, the V gene TRBV5-1, with 8 bases lining up with TRBD2. V trimming: 0 bases; J trimming: 7 bases; junction bases outside the gene matches: 12. This CDR3 spans 16 amino acids. The germline CDR1 and CDR2 sequences are SGHRS and YFSETQ. The CDR3 is CASSLEQAGVSWEQYF. CDR3 bases: TGCGCCAGCAGCTTGGAACAAGCGGGAGTCTCGTGGGAGCAGTACTTC.

The chain links TRBV5-6 to TRBJ2-7, with D possibly matching TRBD2 (6 bases). V was clipped by 2 bases and J by 5 bases, with 17 bases between them. This CDR3 comprises 15 residues. Per germline, CDR1 SGHDT and CDR2 YYEEEE. CDR3 DNA: TGTGCCAGCAGCTTTTCTGCCAGGGAGGTTGACGAGCAGTACTTC. Translating it yields CASSFSAREVDEQYF.

The rearrangement joins TRBV5-3 to TRBJ2-5; TRBD1 is a possible D gene (5 bases). TRBV5-3 is filed as an ORF, its function uncertain. This CDR3 region has 15 residues. The germline V and J ends were trimmed by 3 bases and 1 base, with 13 bases remaining between them. The CDR3 DNA follows: TGTGCCAGAAGCTGTCCCTGGGGCGTCCAAGAGACCCAGTACTTC. Its translation: CARSCPWGVQETQYF.

The chain uses TRBV7-8 and TRBJ2-7; 8 nucleotides agree with TRBD2. J gave up 3 bases and V 3 bases, and 7 bases lay outside the gene matches. The CDR3 is made up of 15 amino acids. Germline CDR1 SGHVS, CDR2 FQNEAQ. CDR3 protein: CASSFGTGLVYEQYF. CDR3 nucleotides: TGTGCCAGCAGCTTTGGGACGGGACTAGTCTACGAGCAGTACTTC.

This rearrangement joins TRBV11-2 to TRBJ2-1; D gene uncertain. This CDR3 is 12 amino acids long. Between the trimmed V and J ends, which lost 5 bases and 10 bases, there was a span of 12 bases. Germline assignment: CDR1 SGHAT and CDR2 FQNNGV. Here the CDR3 reads CASSVPFSEQFF. In nucleotides, the CDR3 is TGTGCCAGCAGCGTCCCTTTTAGCGAGCAGTTCTTC. Variable domain in full (rest from reference TRBV11-2 and TRBJ2-1): EAGVAQSPRYKIIEKRQSVAFWCNPISGHATLYWYQQILGQGPKLLIQFQNNGVVDDSQLPKDRFSAERLKGVDSTLKIQPAKLEDSAVYLCASSVPFSEQFFGPGTRLTVL.

This clone was seen once. The chain is built from TRBV19 and TRBJ2-1, with 9 bases that match TRBD2. The germline CDR1 and CDR2 sequences are LNHDA and SQIVND (reference sequence). The ends lost 4 bases at V and 6 bases at J; junction bases unmatched: 7. This CDR3 is built from 15 residues. CDR3 protein: CASSRTSGPLNEQFF. The CDR3 region has the DNA TGTGCCAGTAGTAGAACTAGCGGGCCCCTCAATGAGCAGTTCTTC.

The chain couples TRBV19 to TRBJ2-1, with D possibly matching TRBD2 (7 bases). The CDR3 totals 17 residues. CDR1 is LNHDA and CDR2 is SQIVND in the germline V gene (reference sequence). V gave up 7 bases and J gave up 2 bases, with 21 bases separating them. The CDR3 DNA follows: TGTGCCAGTAAAGAACAGGGTTCTAGCGGACCCTACAATGAGCAGTTCTTC. This gives the protein CASKEQGSSGPYNEQFF.

About this clone: The germline gene is not matched at one end of the junction; a read error may be the cause. CDR3 amino acids: CASSAGLAAETQYF. The CDR3 nucleotides are TGTGCTAGCAGCGCCGGGCTAGCGGCGGAGACCCAGTACTTC. The chain employs TRBV7-7 and TRBJ2-5; the match to TRBD2 covers 7 bases. Germline V gene sequence: CDR1 SSHAT, CDR2 FNYEAQ (reference sequence). The CDR3 extends over 14 amino acids.

V and J are TRBV5-4 and TRBJ2-1; 11 positions match TRBD2. The CDR3 extends over 14 amino acids. With V trimmed by 2 bases and J by 5 bases, 0 bases remained unmatched. Germline CDR1 SGHNT, CDR2 YYREEE (reference sequence). As DNA, the CDR3 is TGTGCCAGCAGCTTTAGCGGGAGGGACAATGAGCAGTTCTTC. It codes for CASSFSGRDNEQFF.

The rearrangement uses TRBV29-1 and TRBJ2-7; TRBD1 is a possible D gene (6 bases). CDR3 length equals 14 residues. V lost 6 bases, J lost 1 base, and 16 bases lay in between. CDR1 is SQVTM, CDR2 ANQGSEA, per germline. The CDR3 is CSVITGIWSYEQYF. The CDR3 region has the DNA TGCAGCGTAATAACAGGGATTTGGTCCTACGAGCAGTACTTC.

The V gene is TRBV5-4, the J gene TRBJ1-6; D is ambiguous. Between the trimmed V and J ends, which lost 5 bases and 4 bases, there was a span of 10 bases. This CDR3 region has 14 residues. Germline assignment: CDR1 SGHNT and CDR2 YYREEE (reference sequence). The CDR3 sequence: CASSLGVYNSPLHF. DNA of the CDR3: TGTGCCAGCAGTCTCGGGGTATATAATTCACCCCTCCACTTT.

This rearrangement joins TRBV7-8 to TRBJ2-2; D is ambiguous. V was trimmed by 5 bases and J by 11 bases, leaving 9 bases between them. CDR1 and CDR2 (germline): SGHVS, FQNEAQ. This CDR3 is 11 amino acids long. In DNA form, the CDR3 reads TGTGCCAGCAGCCCTAGGTCTGAGCTGTTTTTT. This encodes CASSPRSELFF.

The chain carries TRBV23-1 and TRBJ1-5, with unresolved D. TRBV23-1 is given ORF status, its function remaining uncertain. Trimming removed 2 bases from V and 12 bases from J, with 5 bases in between. The CDR3 spans 10 residues. DNA for the CDR3: TGCGCCAGCAGTCAACCCCTCCAGCATTTT. Encoded protein: CASSQPLQHF.

This clone was picked up a small number of times. The chain is built from TRBV3-1 (or the pseudogene TRBV3-2) and TRBJ2-7; 8 bases match TRBD1. This CDR3 is built from 14 residues. Germline V CDR1 and CDR2: LGHDT, YNNKEL (reference sequence). The J segment lost 6 bases and the V segment lost 4 bases, leaving 8 bases of the junction unmatched. CDR3 residues: CASSLAQGAFEQYF. The CDR3 nucleotides read TGTGCCAGCAGCCTTGCGCAGGGGGCCTTCGAGCAGTACTTC.

This sequence joins TRBV18 and TRBJ2-2; TRBD2 matches at 12 bases. The V gene end was trimmed by 1 base and the J gene end by 4 bases; junction bases not matched to a gene: 13. Germline V gene data show CDR1 as KGHSH and CDR2 as LQKENI. The CDR3 spans 20 residues. The CDR3 DNA sequence: TGTGCCAGCTCACCACGTGTTCTACTAGCGGGAGGAGGAGCCACCGGGGAGCTGTTTTTT. The encoded protein is CASSPRVLLAGGGATGELFF.

This sequence joins TRBV14 and TRBJ2-7; the D gene is possibly TRBD1 (6 bases). The CDR3 consists of 17 residues. Germline V gives CDR1 SGHDN, CDR2 FVKESK. The V end was cut by 3 bases, the J end by 3 bases, with 21 bases between. The CDR3 DNA follows: TGTGCCAGCAGCCACCGTCTTGTCCGGGGACACCTCTACGAGCAGTACTTC. This encodes CASSHRLVRGHLYEQYF.

The chain's CDR3 is CASSALAGVYNEQFF. The DNA for the CDR3 is TGTGCCAGTAGCGCACTAGCGGGAGTTTACAATGAGCAGTTCTTC. The chain links TRBV19 to TRBJ2-1, with TRBD2 matching over 11 bases. V shed 6 bases, J shed 4 bases, and the junction held 5 bases outside the gene matches. The CDR3 loop spans 15 amino acids. CDR1 and CDR2 from the germline V gene are LNHDA and SQIVND (reference sequence).

The chain couples TRBV27 to TRBJ2-2; 11 bases match TRBD2. The CDR3 is 14 residues long. Losses at the gene ends were 6 bases for V and 4 bases for J; bases not matched to a gene: 1. CDR1 and CDR2 from the germline V gene are MNHEY and SMNVEV (reference sequence). Here the CDR3 DNA reads TGTGCCAGCAGCACTAGCGGGAGCACCGGGGAGCTGTTTTTT. As protein: CASSTSGSTGELFF.

The V gene is TRBV7-3, the J gene TRBJ1-1; D remains ambiguous. The CDR3 totals 14 residues. The germline V gene encodes CDR1 SGHTA and CDR2 FQGTGA. Trimming removed 2 bases from V and 0 bases from J, with 7 bases in between. The CDR3 DNA sequence: TGTGCCAGCAGCTTAGACAATGTGAACACTGAAGCTTTCTTT. Translating it yields CASSLDNVNTEAFF.